This T cell receptor (beta chain) is from a study of blood T cells in healthy people across ages. Germline V gives CDR1 MNHNY, CDR2 SVGAGI (reference sequence). The V and J ends lost 5 bases and 0 bases respectively, with 17 bases between them. The CDR3 contains 16 residues. Overall study findings and caveats: Samples with more naive T cells showed higher observed beta diversity. Age showed a roughly linear inverse relationship with TCR beta diversity per million T cells.

Primers used in a second PCR of roughly 6 to 12 cycles were a sample-barcoded 5' primer and a J-beta primer mix. Paired-end reads containing CDR3 totaled no fewer than 2.5 million for each sample. TCRdb passed the 5' RACE reads through MiXCR, listing each CDR3 protein once. The table shows about 900,000 distinct CDR3 sequences, with approximately 59% occurring only once. A remark on this clonotype: The antigen is not known.

Sequencing was done on a sample of blood. The V call is TRBV6-6, the J call TRBJ2-7; D is possibly TRBD2 (6 bases). This clonotype was sampled from a man under 40 in good health. CDR3: CASSAWGRKSSYEQYF. The CDR3 nucleotides are TGTGCCAGCAGTGCCTGGGGGAGGAAGAGCTCCTACGAGCAGTACTTC.